Presented here are 24 T cell receptor beta chains from one specimen sequenced in a study of blood T cell repertoires in COVID-19 (dated by TCRdb to about 2020). Preparation of the library involved the immunoSEQ multiplex PCR assay. This is the immuneACCESS table as TCRdb keeps it, with only in-frame sequences that have V and J called. A part of the clones is gone; compared with another copy, unresolved V genes explain less than half, and the rest is unexplained. Within this sample are more than 110,000 clones, with about 88% of them counted one time only. The top ten clones comprise roughly 10% of the sample. The sequenced sample consisted of peripheral blood. Source of these receptors: a man aged 50 or older with active or convalescent COVID-19.

The V and J genes are TRBV24-1 and TRBJ2-7; 7 bases fit TRBD2. J gave up 1 base and V 3 bases, and 8 bases lay outside the gene matches. There are 16 residues in the CDR3. Germline lookup yields CDR1 KGHDR and CDR2 SFDVKD. The CDR3 region has the DNA TGTGCCACCAGTGATCCCCGGCGGGGGAATTCCTACGAGCAGTACTTC. Its protein is CATSDPRRGNSYEQYF.

This CDR3 is CASSYRQGGIDTQYF. The CDR3 nucleotides read TGTGCCAGCAGTTATAGACAGGGGGGAATAGATACGCAGTATTTT. The rearrangement uses TRBV2 and TRBJ2-3, with TRBD1 identical over 9 bases. J gave up 5 bases and V 5 bases, and 8 bases lay outside the gene matches. Germline V gene lookup returns CDR1 SNHLY and CDR2 FYNNEI. The CDR3 runs to 15 residues.

J is TRBJ2-1 and V is TRBV18; D may be TRBD1 (5 bases). Germline V gives CDR1 KGHSH, CDR2 LQKENI. Trimming took off 3 bases at V and 0 bases at J, with 12 bases between the two ends. CDR3 length: 16 amino acids. Here the CDR3 DNA reads TGTGCCAGCTCACCGGAGCAGGGATACTCCTACAATGAGCAGTTCTTC. It yields the protein CASSPEQGYSYNEQFF.

The chain combines TRBV5-1 with TRBJ1-1; TRBD1 agrees at 10 bases. Germline V gene sequence: CDR1 SGHRS, CDR2 YFSETQ. V lost 4 bases to trimming and J lost 3 bases; unmatched junction nucleotides: 9. The CDR3 runs to 16 residues. DNA for the CDR3: TGCGCCAGCAGCAGTGGACAGGGGGTAATCGACACTGAAGCTTTCTTT. This encodes CASSSGQGVIDTEAFF.

The CDR3 is CASSLSGTSGASYF. DNA of the CDR3: TGTGCCAGCAGCTTATCGGGGACTAGCGGGGCCTCGTACTTC. This chain connects TRBV7-8 to TRBJ2-7; 13 bases map to TRBD2. From germline, CDR1 is SGHVS and CDR2 FQNEAQ. V shed 2 bases and J 12 bases; nucleotides not matched to a gene: 7. The CDR3 runs 14 residues.

The rearrangement uses TRBV18 and TRBJ2-3, with 14 bases identical to TRBD2. Trimming at V came to 4 bases and at J to 6 bases, leaving 6 bases not matched to a gene. This CDR3 has 16 amino acids. CDR1 KGHSH and CDR2 LQKENI come from the germline V gene. The CDR3 here is CASSLGTSGSPDTQYF. The CDR3 DNA reads TGTGCCAGCTCACTTGGGACTAGCGGGAGCCCTGATACGCAGTATTTT.

This chain connects TRBV27 to TRBJ1-1; D ambiguous. Germline CDR1 reads MNHEY; CDR2 reads SMNVEV (reference sequence). This CDR3 contains 15 residues. Trimming left V 4 bases short and J 4 bases short, with 16 bases between. The CDR3 protein is CASSSQTTLSTEAFF. CDR3 bases: TGTGCCAGCAGTTCCCAGACAACCCTGAGCACTGAAGCTTTCTTT.

The chain is built from TRBV3-1 (or the pseudogene TRBV3-2) and TRBJ2-3; unclear D gene. Looked up from germline, CDR1 is LGHDT and CDR2 is YNNKEL (reference sequence). The V end was cut by 3 bases, the J end by 3 bases, with 4 bases between. The CDR3 length is 12 residues. The CDR3 loop reads CASSHGTDTQYF. The CDR3 DNA reads as TGTGCCAGCAGCCACGGGACAGATACGCAGTATTTT.

The chain recombines TRBV6-2 or TRBV6-3 with TRBJ1-5; D unclear. The CDR3 loop spans 13 amino acids. Trimming left V 5 bases short and J 4 bases short, with 9 bases between. CDR1 is MNHEY, CDR2 SVGEGT, per germline. CDR3: CASSRNTNQPQHF. The CDR3 DNA follows: TGTGCCAGCAGTCGAAACACAAATCAGCCCCAGCATTTT.

This chain connects TRBV27 to TRBJ1-2, with unresolved D. V was shortened by 3 bases and J by 2 bases, with 7 bases between the two germline ends. Germline lookup yields CDR1 MNHEY and CDR2 SMNVEV (reference sequence). This CDR3 region has 13 residues. CDR3 in DNA: TGTGCCAGCAGTTTTCGAGCAAACTATGGCTACACCTTC. It encodes CASSFRANYGYTF.

CDR3 amino acids: CASSTSRTLSYEQYF. CDR3 sequence (DNA): TGTGCCAGTAGTACCTCCCGGACACTCTCTTACGAGCAGTACTTC. The V call is TRBV19, the J call TRBJ2-7, with D possibly matching TRBD1 (5 bases). Germline V gene sequence: CDR1 LNHDA, CDR2 SQIVND (reference sequence). This CDR3 comprises 15 residues. V was shortened by 4 bases and J by 4 bases, with 17 bases between the two germline ends.

CDR3 sequence (DNA): TGTGCCACCAGTGACGGCGAGGAGGTCCAAGAGACCCAGTACTTC. As protein: CATSDGEEVQETQYF. This chain joins TRBV24-1 and TRBJ2-5; possible D gene TRBD2, 5 bases. Trimming pared 4 bases from V and 1 base from J, leaving 12 bases between. The germline CDR1 and CDR2 sequences are KGHDR and SFDVKD. The CDR3 is 15 amino acids.

This chain connects TRBV19 to TRBJ2-3; 10 bases line up with TRBD2. V lost 5 bases to trimming and J lost 5 bases; unmatched junction nucleotides: 4. Germline V gives CDR1 LNHDA, CDR2 SQIVND (reference sequence). The CDR3 contains 14 residues. CDR3 region: CASSSRLAGDTQYF. The CDR3 DNA is TGTGCCAGTAGTTCAAGACTAGCGGGAGATACGCAGTATTTT.

The V and J genes are TRBV19 and TRBJ1-4; D is possibly TRBD1 (5 bases). The germline V and J ends were trimmed by 5 bases and 8 bases, with 18 bases remaining between them. In germline, CDR1 is LNHDA, CDR2 SQIVND (reference sequence). This CDR3 has 15 amino acids. The CDR3: CASSGGGAPGEKLFF. The CDR3 nucleotides are TGTGCCAGTAGTGGCGGAGGGGCCCCCGGCGAAAAACTGTTTTTT.

The chain is built from TRBV5-1 and TRBJ2-5, with D perhaps matching TRBD2 (5 bases). The length of the CDR3 is 16 residues. Germline V gene data show CDR1 as SGHRS and CDR2 as YFSETQ. Trimming took off 0 bases at V and 1 base at J, with 13 bases between the two ends. DNA for the CDR3: TGCGCCAGCAGCTTGGGGGCGGGCCTACCCCAAGAGACCCAGTACTTC. It specifies CASSLGAGLPQETQYF.

The chain employs TRBV27 and TRBJ2-7; 11 bases are shared with TRBD2. The germline CDR1 and CDR2 sequences are MNHEY and SMNVEV (reference sequence). The CDR3 is made up of 13 amino acids. V shed 6 bases, J shed 7 bases, and the junction held 5 bases outside the gene matches. CDR3 coding DNA: TGTGCCAGCAGCCCGGGACTAGCGGAAGAGCAGTACTTC. It yields the protein CASSPGLAEEQYF.

As DNA, the CDR3 is TGTGCCAGCAGTCCCTCCGGGACAGGAGGCTATGGCTACACCTTC. Protein: CASSPSGTGGYGYTF. The chain recombines TRBV28 with TRBJ1-2; TRBD1 matches at 8 bases. The CDR3 loop spans 15 amino acids. From germline, CDR1 is MDHEN and CDR2 SYDVKM. V dropped 5 bases and J dropped 4; count of bases not matched to a gene: 9.

V is TRBV4-1 and J is TRBJ2-1; D is possibly TRBD2 (6 bases). Germline V CDR1 and CDR2: MGHRA, YSYEKL. Trimming removed 3 bases from V and 9 bases from J, with 18 bases in between. This CDR3 region has 15 residues. The CDR3 region has the DNA TGCGCCAGCAGCCAGGGACTCCCAATAGACAGTGAGCAGTTCTTC. Residues: CASSQGLPIDSEQFF.

The gene calls are TRBV29-1 and TRBJ2-2, with D unresolved. Germline lookup yields CDR1 SQVTM and CDR2 ANQGSEA. Trimming removed 4 bases from V and 6 bases from J, with 18 bases in between. This CDR3 contains 15 residues. CDR3 protein: CSVVEGSGIPGELFF. CDR3 bases: TGCAGCGTTGTAGAAGGTTCGGGTATCCCCGGGGAGCTGTTTTTT.

The chain carries TRBV7-9 and TRBJ2-3; 10 nucleotides match TRBD2. CDR3 size: 16 residues. Germline CDR1 reads SEHNR; CDR2 reads FQNEAQ (reference sequence). Losses at the gene ends were 6 bases for V and 3 bases for J; bases not matched to a gene: 9. CDR3 region: CASRSLAGRITDTQYF. For the CDR3, the DNA is TGTGCCAGCAGGTCACTAGCGGGAAGGATTACAGATACGCAGTATTTT.

This clone showed up just a few times. The chain carries TRBV27 and TRBJ1-1, with 7 positions matching TRBD1. V was clipped by 2 bases and J by 7 bases; unmatched bases: 4. The germline gives CDR1 MNHEY, CDR2 SMNVEV (reference sequence). The CDR3 loop spans 13 amino acids. The CDR3 spells CASSLKGAIEAFF. In DNA form, the CDR3 reads TGTGCCAGCAGTTTAAAGGGGGCCATTGAAGCTTTCTTT.

This clone was detected once. The chain uses TRBV4-1 and TRBJ2-1, with 8 bases matching TRBD2. The germline V gene has CDR1 MGHRA and CDR2 YSYEKL. The junction had 5 bases not matched to a gene; V was cut back by 2 bases and J by 5 bases. The CDR3 runs to 15 residues. Here the CDR3 DNA reads TGCGCCAGCAGCCAACTAGCGGGTGGAGACAATGAGCAGTTCTTC. Translated, it gives CASSQLAGGDNEQFF.

The V and J genes are TRBV27 and TRBJ1-4, with 7 bases matching TRBD1. This CDR3 spans 15 amino acids. From germline, CDR1 is MNHEY and CDR2 SMNVEV (reference sequence). V dropped 3 bases and J dropped 3; count of bases not matched to a gene: 4. The CDR3 bases are TGTGCCAGCAGTTTTTACAGGGGAGCTAATGAAAAACTGTTTTTT. It encodes CASSFYRGANEKLFF.

The chain is built from TRBV28 and TRBJ1-2; D might be TRBD1 (5 bases). Germline-derived CDR1 and CDR2 are MDHEN and SYDVKM. CDR3 length: 13 residues. Trimming took 2 bases from V and 8 from J, leaving 12 bases between them. The CDR3 coding sequence is TGTGCCAGCAGTTTAGGGGGGAAAGGCGGCTACACCTTC. Protein sequence: CASSLGGKGGYTF.